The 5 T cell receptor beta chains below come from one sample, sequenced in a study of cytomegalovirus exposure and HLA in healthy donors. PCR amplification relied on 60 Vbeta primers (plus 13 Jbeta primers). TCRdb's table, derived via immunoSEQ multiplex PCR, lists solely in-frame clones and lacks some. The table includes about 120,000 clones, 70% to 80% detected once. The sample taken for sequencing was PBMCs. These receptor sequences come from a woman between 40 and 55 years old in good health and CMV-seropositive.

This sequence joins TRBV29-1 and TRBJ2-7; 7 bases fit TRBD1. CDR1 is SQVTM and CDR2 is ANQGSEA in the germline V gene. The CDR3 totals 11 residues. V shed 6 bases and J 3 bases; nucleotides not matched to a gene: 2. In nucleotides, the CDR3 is TGCAGCGTGGGACAGAGCTACGAGCAGTACTTC. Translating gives CSVGQSYEQYF.

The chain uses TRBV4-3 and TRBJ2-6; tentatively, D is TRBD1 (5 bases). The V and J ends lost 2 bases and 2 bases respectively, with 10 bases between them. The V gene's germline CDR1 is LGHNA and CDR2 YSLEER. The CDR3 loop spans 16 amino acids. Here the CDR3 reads CASSQSRVAGANVLTF. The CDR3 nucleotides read TGCGCCAGCAGCCAATCCAGGGTAGCTGGGGCCAACGTCCTGACTTTC.

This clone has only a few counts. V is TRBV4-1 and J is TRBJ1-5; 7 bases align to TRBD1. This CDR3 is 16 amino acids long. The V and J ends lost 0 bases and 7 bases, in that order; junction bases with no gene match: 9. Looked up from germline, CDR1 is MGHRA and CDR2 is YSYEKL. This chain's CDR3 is CASSQDGDRVGQPQHF. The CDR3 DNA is TGCGCCAGCAGCCAAGATGGCGACAGGGTGGGCCAGCCCCAGCATTTT.

CDR3 DNA: TGTGCCAGCAGCTCTAGCGGGGGGCCGTTTGGGGCAGATACGCAGTATTTT. Its translation: CASSSSGGPFGADTQYF. V usage is TRBV5-4 and J usage is TRBJ2-3; 11 positions agree with TRBD2. Germline V CDR1 and CDR2: SGHNT, YYREEE (reference sequence). The CDR3 is 17 amino acids. V gave up 3 bases and J gave up 4 bases; unmatched junction bases: 10. The full variable domain, its missing parts supplied by reference TRBV5-4 and TRBJ2-3, is ETGVTQSPTHLIKTRGQQVTLRCSSQSGHNTVSWYQQALGQGPQFIFQYYREEENGRGNFPPRFSGLQFPNYSSELNVNALELDDSALYLCASSSSGGPFGADTQYFGPGTRLTVL.

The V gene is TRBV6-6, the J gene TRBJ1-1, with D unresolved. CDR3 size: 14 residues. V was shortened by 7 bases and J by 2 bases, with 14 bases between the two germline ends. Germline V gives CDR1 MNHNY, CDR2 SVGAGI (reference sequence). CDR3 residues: CASTKEGLNTEAFF. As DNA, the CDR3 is TGTGCCAGCACCAAGGAGGGCCTAAACACTGAAGCTTTCTTT.